The clone carrying this T cell receptor beta chain was detected only a few times. Antigen unknown. As TCR cDNA was made by 5'RACE template switching, a universal primer site and UMIs were added. TCRdb reanalysed the 5' RACE reads using MiXCR and keeps one entry per CDR3 protein. This table holds 300,000 to 400,000 distinct CDR3 sequences, under 15% found once. Germline V lookup: CDR1 ENHRY, CDR2 SYGVKD. The CDR3 spans 15 residues. With 4 bases clipped from V and 1 base from J, the junction kept 5 bases outside the gene matches. This record belongs to a study of T cells after yellow fever vaccination. Findings and limits, study-wide: Secondary responses were weaker yet peaked faster, day 5 versus 15.

Sequenced material: CD4+ T cells sorted from PBMCs, taken 15 days after the yellow fever booster vaccination. This chain links TRBV10-3 with TRBJ2-3, with 7 bases identical to TRBD2. The receptor comes from a man between 18 and 35 years old who received the YFV17D yellow fever vaccine. The CDR3 DNA is TGTGCCATCAGTGCCTGGGGGGGAGGCACAGATACGCAGTATTTT. It codes for CAISAWGGGTDTQYF.